These T cell receptor beta chains were read from a single sample in a study of beta chain features in type 1 diabetes. Sequenced by immunoSEQ multiplex PCR; TCRdb stores in-frame clones only, minus some. The sample contains around 150,000 clones, roughly 7.2% of which appear only once. Sequencing input: central memory CD4+ T cells from blood. The receptors come from a woman between 25 and 40 years old in good health. Each CDR3 is given with its conserved first and last residue. D genes are given only for firm matches. Clone size appears in some rows only: once, few, many, or a class for an expanded clone.

V	size	J	D	length	DNA	CDR3
TRBV10-3	NA	TRBJ2-3	TRBD1	15	TGTGCCATCAGCCTCGGGCAGGGGGCAGGGGATACGCAGTATTTT	CAISLGQGAGDTQYF
TRBV4-3	NA	TRBJ2-5	NA	13	TGCGCCAGCAGCCAAGATCCCCGGGAGACCCAGTACTTC	CASSQDPRETQYF
TRBV27	many	TRBJ2-6	NA	16	TGTGCCAGCAAGTACACAGGGAACTCTGGGGCCAACGTCCTGACTTTC	CASKYTGNSGANVLTF
TRBV2	NA	TRBJ2-2	TRBD1	15	TGTGCCAGCAGTGCAGGACAGGGGGGAACCGGGGAGCTGTTTTTT	CASSAGQGGTGELFF
TRBV5-1	few	TRBJ2-5	NA	13	TGCGCCAGCAGTATTGTAAGCGGAGAGACCCAGTACTTC	CASSIVSGETQYF
TRBV11-2	NA	TRBJ2-1	TRBD2	16	TGTGCCAGCAGCTCACAACTAGCGGGCGCATACAATGAGCAGTTCTTC	CASSSQLAGAYNEQFF
TRBV29-1	NA	TRBJ2-3	TRBD2	13	TGCAGCGCCGGGGGACTAGCGGGAGATACGCAGTATTTT	CSAGGLAGDTQYF
TRBV18	few	TRBJ1-2	NA	13	TGTGCCAGCTCACCGACAGCCGGCGATGGCTACACCTTC	CASSPTAGDGYTF
TRBV4-1	NA	TRBJ2-1	TRBD2	19	TGCGCCAGCAGCCAAGCGGGACTAGCGACGTTCGGTTCCTACAATGAGCAGTTCTTC	CASSQAGLATFGSYNEQFF
TRBV19	NA	TRBJ2-1	TRBD2	16	TGTGCCAGTAGTATAGATCTTAGCGGGGTTTACAATGAGCAGTTCTTC	CASSIDLSGVYNEQFF
TRBV5-1	few	TRBJ2-2	TRBD2	15	TGCGCCAGCGCCACTAGCGGAGAGCCCACCGGGGAGCTGTTTTTT	CASATSGEPTGELFF
TRBV9	NA	TRBJ2-7	TRBD1	14	TGTGCCAGCAGCCCCCAGACAGGGCGGGACGAGCAGTACTTC	CASSPQTGRDEQYF
TRBV2	NA	TRBJ2-7	TRBD1	14	TGTGCCAGCAGTGCGACAGGGTTCCCCTACGAGCAGTACTTC	CASSATGFPYEQYF
TRBV15	NA	TRBJ1-3	NA	13	TGTGCCACCAGCAGAGATGGCCGAAACACCATATATTTT	CATSRDGRNTIYF
TRBV28	NA	TRBJ2-1	TRBD1	14	TGTGCCAGCAGTCGACAGGGTAGAAACAATGAGCAGTTCTTC	CASSRQGRNNEQFF
TRBV7-9	few	TRBJ2-3	NA	15	TGTGCCAGCAGTTCTCGGAGGTTCGGCACAGATACGCAGTATTTT	CASSSRRFGTDTQYF
TRBV19	few	TRBJ1-5	TRBD1	15	TGTGCCAGTAGTACGAGGACAGGGGGCTCGTGGCCCCAGCATTTT	CASSTRTGGSWPQHF
TRBV5-1	NA	TRBJ2-7	TRBD2	17	TGCGCCAGCAGCTCAGGACTAGCGGGAGGGTATTCCTACGAGCAGTACTTC	CASSSGLAGGYSYEQYF
TRBV29-1	few	TRBJ1-4	NA	13	TGCAGCGTCCCCGGGGCAACTAATGAAAAACTGTTTTTT	CSVPGATNEKLFF
TRBV5-1	NA	TRBJ2-7	TRBD2	14	TGCGCCAGCAGCTTGCAACTAGCGGGAGACGAGCAGTACTTC	CASSLQLAGDEQYF